This is a list of T cell receptor beta chains from one sample in a study of blood T cell repertoires in COVID-19. Sequencing was performed with immunoSEQ multiplex PCR; in TCRdb, only in-frame clones are kept and a portion is missing. The repertoire holds roughly 300,000 clones, with nearly 90% as singletons. The sequenced sample consisted of PBMCs or T cells enriched from blood (not recorded which). The source of these receptors is a woman between 25 and 40 years old who had recovered from COVID-19. CDR3s include the opening cysteine and the closing phenylalanine or tryptophan. Each record gives: clone size, J gene, D gene, V gene, CDR3 DNA, CDR3 protein. D genes are given only for firm matches. The size entry is marked missing in some rows and otherwise reads once, few, many or a size class.

abundance: NA; j_gene: TRBJ1-1; d_gene: NA; v_gene: TRBV5-1; CDR3nt: TGCGCCAGCAGCCGGGACTCAGGGAACACTGAAGCTTTCTTT; CDR3aa: CASSRDSGNTEAFF
abundance: NA; j_gene: TRBJ2-3; d_gene: NA; v_gene: TRBV6-2/TRBV6-3; CDR3nt: TGTGCCAGCAGTTACGTGGCCTCAGATACGCAGTATTTT; CDR3aa: CASSYVASDTQYF
abundance: NA; j_gene: TRBJ2-7; d_gene: NA; v_gene: TRBV19; CDR3nt: TGTGCCAGTAGTATAGATCCGGGTAGCAACGAGCAGTACTTC; CDR3aa: CASSIDPGSNEQYF
abundance: NA; j_gene: TRBJ1-2; d_gene: NA; v_gene: TRBV12-5; CDR3nt: TGTGCTAGTGGTTCGACAGGAAAGGGTTCTGGCTACACCTTC; CDR3aa: CASGSTGKGSGYTF
abundance: NA; j_gene: TRBJ2-7; d_gene: TRBD1; v_gene: TRBV29-1; CDR3nt: TGCAGCGTTGCTTTACAGGGGGCGTACGAGCAGTACTTC; CDR3aa: CSVALQGAYEQYF
abundance: NA; j_gene: TRBJ2-5; d_gene: TRBD1; v_gene: TRBV5-6; CDR3nt: TGTGCCAGCAGCCTGAGGGGGCCCCAAGAGACCCAGTACTTC; CDR3aa: CASSLRGPQETQYF
abundance: NA; j_gene: TRBJ2-5; d_gene: NA; v_gene: TRBV7-9; CDR3nt: TGTGCCAGCAGCGACCAGGGAAAGAAGACCCAGTACTTC; CDR3aa: CASSDQGKKTQYF
abundance: NA; j_gene: TRBJ2-6; d_gene: TRBD1; v_gene: TRBV2; CDR3nt: TGTGCCAGGGGACAGGCTAGCTCTGGGGCCAACGTCCTGACTTTC; CDR3aa: CARGQASSGANVLTF
abundance: once; j_gene: TRBJ1-1; d_gene: NA; v_gene: TRBV27; CDR3nt: TGTGCCAGCAGTAGGGGGTGGGTAGCTTTCTTT; CDR3aa: CASSRGWVAFF
abundance: NA; j_gene: TRBJ2-5; d_gene: TRBD1; v_gene: TRBV5-1; CDR3nt: TGCGCCAGCAGCAGACAGGGGCAAGAGACCCAGTACTTC; CDR3aa: CASSRQGQETQYF
abundance: NA; j_gene: TRBJ1-1; d_gene: NA; v_gene: TRBV7-9; CDR3nt: TGTGCCAGCAGCTCGATCCAACAGGGAATCACTGAAGCTTTCTTT; CDR3aa: CASSSIQQGITEAFF
abundance: NA; j_gene: TRBJ1-2; d_gene: NA; v_gene: TRBV7-9; CDR3nt: TGTGCCAGCAGGATGACATCCGGACTGAGGGATGGCTACACCTTC; CDR3aa: CASRMTSGLRDGYTF
abundance: NA; j_gene: TRBJ2-7; d_gene: NA; v_gene: TRBV9; CDR3nt: TGTGCCAGCAGCGTCCGCGGAAACTCCTACGAGCAGTACTTC; CDR3aa: CASSVRGNSYEQYF
abundance: NA; j_gene: TRBJ2-3; d_gene: TRBD2; v_gene: TRBV7-6; CDR3nt: TGTGCCAGCAGCTTCGGACTAGCGGGGGGAAGCACGCAGTATTTT; CDR3aa: CASSFGLAGGSTQYF
abundance: NA; j_gene: TRBJ1-6; d_gene: NA; v_gene: TRBV5-1; CDR3nt: TGCGCCAGCAGCGGGGCTCAGGGAAGGAATTCACCCCTCCACTTT; CDR3aa: CASSGAQGRNSPLHF
abundance: once; j_gene: TRBJ2-1; d_gene: TRBD2; v_gene: TRBV20-1; CDR3nt: TGCAGTGCTAGTGTTCCCCGCGGGGGGAACTCCTACAATGAGCAGTTCTTC; CDR3aa: CSASVPRGGNSYNEQFF
abundance: NA; j_gene: TRBJ1-2; d_gene: NA; v_gene: TRBV4-3; CDR3nt: TGCGCCAGCAGCCAAGTCGGGAGTGGGTACTATGGCTACACCTTC; CDR3aa: CASSQVGSGYYGYTF
abundance: once; j_gene: TRBJ2-2; d_gene: NA; v_gene: TRBV29-1; CDR3nt: TGCAGCGTAGGAGGGGGGATGACAGGGAAGAACACCGGGGAGCTGTTTTTT; CDR3aa: CSVGGGMTGKNTGELFF
abundance: NA; j_gene: TRBJ1-2; d_gene: NA; v_gene: TRBV25-1; CDR3nt: TGTGCCAGCAGTGAAGGCGGCAGACCCTATAACTATGGCTACACCTTC; CDR3aa: CASSEGGRPYNYGYTF
abundance: once; j_gene: TRBJ2-5; d_gene: NA; v_gene: TRBV4-1; CDR3nt: TGCGCCAGCAGCCAAGAGGGGGGGCGAGAGACCCAGTACTTC; CDR3aa: CASSQEGGRETQYF
abundance: NA; j_gene: TRBJ2-7; d_gene: NA; v_gene: TRBV27; CDR3nt: TGTGCCAGCAGTATCACAGGGTCAGGGCAGTACTTC; CDR3aa: CASSITGSGQYF
abundance: NA; j_gene: TRBJ1-2; d_gene: TRBD1; v_gene: TRBV9; CDR3nt: TGTGCCAGCAGCGGCGGGACAGGGAATGGTGGCTACACCTTC; CDR3aa: CASSGGTGNGGYTF
abundance: NA; j_gene: TRBJ2-1; d_gene: NA; v_gene: TRBV3-1/TRBV3-2; CDR3nt: TGTGCCAGCAGCCAAGAGCGCGAGCAGTTCTTC; CDR3aa: CASSQEREQFF
abundance: NA; j_gene: TRBJ1-1; d_gene: NA; v_gene: TRBV3-1/TRBV3-2; CDR3nt: TGTGCCAGCAGCCAAGCCGCGGCCGTAGAAGCTTTCTTT; CDR3aa: CASSQAAAVEAFF
abundance: NA; j_gene: TRBJ2-1; d_gene: TRBD2; v_gene: TRBV24-1; CDR3nt: TGTGCCACCAGTGACCGGAGACAGGGACTAGCTGAGCAGTTCTTC; CDR3aa: CATSDRRQGLAEQFF
abundance: NA; j_gene: TRBJ2-7; d_gene: NA; v_gene: TRBV10-3; CDR3nt: TGTGCCATCAAGAGGGAGTCCGAGCAGTACTTC; CDR3aa: CAIKRESEQYF
abundance: NA; j_gene: TRBJ1-1; d_gene: NA; v_gene: TRBV4-1; CDR3nt: TGCGCCAGCAGCCAAGCACCTACCGGGACAAAGAACACTGAAGCTTTCTTT; CDR3aa: CASSQAPTGTKNTEAFF
abundance: NA; j_gene: TRBJ1-2; d_gene: NA; v_gene: TRBV5-5; CDR3nt: TGTGCCAGCAGCTTGGCAATCGGTGGGGAGGTCTATGGCTACACCTTC; CDR3aa: CASSLAIGGEVYGYTF
abundance: NA; j_gene: TRBJ2-5; d_gene: TRBD1; v_gene: TRBV5-1; CDR3nt: TGCGCCAGCAGCTTGGCCCCGGGACAGGAGTACTTC; CDR3aa: CASSLAPGQEYF
abundance: NA; j_gene: TRBJ1-5; d_gene: NA; v_gene: TRBV27; CDR3nt: TGTGCCAGCAGCTCGGGCAATCAGCCCCAGCATTTT; CDR3aa: CASSSGNQPQHF
abundance: NA; j_gene: TRBJ1-1; d_gene: TRBD1; v_gene: TRBV3-1/TRBV3-2; CDR3nt: TGTGCCAGCAGCCCCGACAGGGTCGGGGGAGCTTTCTTT; CDR3aa: CASSPDRVGGAFF
abundance: NA; j_gene: TRBJ2-3; d_gene: NA; v_gene: TRBV9; CDR3nt: TGTGCCAGCAGCGTAGTCAGGGGAGATACGCAGTATTTT; CDR3aa: CASSVVRGDTQYF
abundance: NA; j_gene: TRBJ1-5; d_gene: TRBD1; v_gene: TRBV6-5; CDR3nt: TGTGCCAGCAGGAGGACAGGGCTCGATCAGCCCCAGCATTTT; CDR3aa: CASRRTGLDQPQHF
abundance: NA; j_gene: TRBJ1-6; d_gene: NA; v_gene: TRBV6-5; CDR3nt: TGTGCCAGCAGTTACGACGGGGTTGGGAATTCACCCCTCCACTTT; CDR3aa: CASSYDGVGNSPLHF
abundance: few; j_gene: TRBJ1-1; d_gene: NA; v_gene: TRBV28; CDR3nt: TGTGCCAGCAGTTTTACCCCAGGGGCCACTGAAGCTTTCTTT; CDR3aa: CASSFTPGATEAFF
abundance: NA; j_gene: TRBJ1-2; d_gene: TRBD1; v_gene: TRBV30; CDR3nt: TGTGCCCTGTCGGGACAGGGGGCTGGGGACACCTTC; CDR3aa: CALSGQGAGDTF
abundance: NA; j_gene: TRBJ2-1; d_gene: TRBD2; v_gene: TRBV6-5; CDR3nt: TGTGCCAGCAGTTACTATGGCGGGGGGGCGTACAATGAGCAGTTCTTC; CDR3aa: CASSYYGGGAYNEQFF
abundance: NA; j_gene: TRBJ2-6; d_gene: TRBD1; v_gene: TRBV27; CDR3nt: TGTGCCAGCAGTTTACGGGACAGGGGTTCTGGGGCCAACGTCCTGACTTTC; CDR3aa: CASSLRDRGSGANVLTF
abundance: NA; j_gene: TRBJ1-2; d_gene: TRBD1; v_gene: TRBV19; CDR3nt: TGTGCCAGTACTAGGGACAGGGGAGGCTATGGCTACACCTTC; CDR3aa: CASTRDRGGYGYTF
abundance: NA; j_gene: TRBJ2-3; d_gene: NA; v_gene: TRBV12-1; CDR3nt: TGTGCCAGCAGCTTTTGCGGGGGCTCCAGGGATACGCAGTATTTT; CDR3aa: CASSFCGGSRDTQYF
abundance: once; j_gene: TRBJ1-6; d_gene: NA; v_gene: TRBV2; CDR3nt: TGTGCCAGCTGGAAGGACAGCTCCTATAATTCACCCCTCCACTTT; CDR3aa: CASWKDSSYNSPLHF
abundance: NA; j_gene: TRBJ2-2; d_gene: TRBD2; v_gene: TRBV5-1; CDR3nt: TGCGCCAGCAGCCCGACCATCCCGGCGGGGGGGAACACCGGGGAGCTGTTTTTT; CDR3aa: CASSPTIPAGGNTGELFF
abundance: NA; j_gene: TRBJ1-3; d_gene: NA; v_gene: TRBV9; CDR3nt: TGTGCCAGCAGCGTCATAGAAATACCAGGGGCCCCCGGAAACACCATATATTTT; CDR3aa: CASSVIEIPGAPGNTIYF
abundance: once; j_gene: TRBJ1-5; d_gene: NA; v_gene: TRBV28; CDR3nt: TGTGCCAGCAGTCAAAATCAGCCCCAGCATTTT; CDR3aa: CASSQNQPQHF
abundance: NA; j_gene: TRBJ1-3; d_gene: NA; v_gene: TRBV25-1; CDR3nt: TGTGCCAGCAGTGGGGGGCTGGGAAACACCATATATTTT; CDR3aa: CASSGGLGNTIYF
abundance: few; j_gene: TRBJ1-6; d_gene: NA; v_gene: TRBV30; CDR3nt: TGTGCCTGGAGGGAAGGGAGGGGATATAATTCACCCCTCCACTTT; CDR3aa: CAWREGRGYNSPLHF
abundance: NA; j_gene: TRBJ1-6; d_gene: NA; v_gene: TRBV19; CDR3nt: TGTGCCAGTAGTACCACCCAAGGGGGTAGTAATTCACCCCTCCACTTT; CDR3aa: CASSTTQGGSNSPLHF
abundance: few; j_gene: TRBJ1-3; d_gene: NA; v_gene: TRBV4-2; CDR3nt: TGTGCCAGCAGCCAAGATCCCGGCGGAAGGTCTGGAAACACCATATATTTT; CDR3aa: CASSQDPGGRSGNTIYF
abundance: once; j_gene: TRBJ1-3; d_gene: NA; v_gene: TRBV18; CDR3nt: TGTGCCAGCTCACCACTTGCAGGGACTCCGTTTGGAAACACCATATATTTT; CDR3aa: CASSPLAGTPFGNTIYF
abundance: NA; j_gene: TRBJ2-1; d_gene: NA; v_gene: TRBV4-1; CDR3nt: TGCGCCAGCAGCCACCTAGACCCCCCCGAGCAGTTCTTC; CDR3aa: CASSHLDPPEQFF
abundance: NA; j_gene: TRBJ2-1; d_gene: TRBD2; v_gene: TRBV27; CDR3nt: TGTGCCAGCAGTTTACGGACTAGCGGGGGCACCTTCTACAATGAGCAGTTCTTC; CDR3aa: CASSLRTSGGTFYNEQFF
abundance: NA; j_gene: TRBJ1-1; d_gene: NA; v_gene: TRBV4-2; CDR3nt: TGTGCCAGCAGCCCTAGGTCCGTGGAGGGTCGATCTGAAGCTTTCTTT; CDR3aa: CASSPRSVEGRSEAFF
abundance: once; j_gene: TRBJ1-2; d_gene: NA; v_gene: TRBV4-2; CDR3nt: TGTGCCAGCAGCCGCGTACCGTCCGGGATCAGTCTGAACGGCTACACCTTC; CDR3aa: CASSRVPSGISLNGYTF
abundance: NA; j_gene: TRBJ2-3; d_gene: NA; v_gene: TRBV5-6; CDR3nt: TGTGCCAGCAGACTGACAGGCACAGATACGCAGTATTTT; CDR3aa: CASRLTGTDTQYF
abundance: NA; j_gene: TRBJ1-1; d_gene: NA; v_gene: TRBV7-3; CDR3nt: TGTGCCAGCAGCCCCATGGGGGGGAACACTGAAGCTTTCTTT; CDR3aa: CASSPMGGNTEAFF
abundance: NA; j_gene: TRBJ2-5; d_gene: NA; v_gene: TRBV2; CDR3nt: TGTGCCAGCGGCCAGAAGTGGGAGACCCAGTACTTC; CDR3aa: CASGQKWETQYF
abundance: NA; j_gene: TRBJ1-4; d_gene: TRBD1; v_gene: TRBV4-1; CDR3nt: TGCGCCAGCAGCCAAACAGGGGCCCCCAATGAAAAACTGTTTTTT; CDR3aa: CASSQTGAPNEKLFF
abundance: NA; j_gene: TRBJ2-2; d_gene: TRBD1; v_gene: TRBV5-1; CDR3nt: TGCGCCAGCAGCTTGGGGCCTCGACAGGGTCAGCTCACCGGGGAGCTGTTTTTT; CDR3aa: CASSLGPRQGQLTGELFF
abundance: few; j_gene: TRBJ2-7; d_gene: TRBD2; v_gene: TRBV6-1; CDR3nt: TGTGCCAGCAGTGAAACGGGGGGACTCGACGAGCAGTACTTC; CDR3aa: CASSETGGLDEQYF